The T cell receptor beta chain under discussion was sequenced for a study of blood T cell repertoires in COVID-19. Study-wide context: The study drew acute and convalescent COVID-19 samples from the United States, Italy and Spain.

Generated by immunoSEQ multiplex PCR, the TCRdb table keeps only in-frame clones and is missing some. Among roughly 200,000 clones, around nine tenths were seen once, and the ten largest hold roughly 3%. V was trimmed by 5 bases and J by 2 bases, leaving 16 bases between them. The CDR3 spans 16 residues. Germline V gives CDR1 LNHDA, CDR2 SQIVND (reference sequence). J is TRBJ2-1 and V is TRBV19; D perhaps matches TRBD2 (6 bases). This TCR came from a man between 60 and 70 years old with acute or convalescent COVID-19. Sequencing input: peripheral blood. CDR3 protein: CASSEPLALAYNEQFF. DNA for the CDR3: TGTGCCAGTAGTGAACCACTAGCCCTAGCCTACAATGAGCAGTTCTTC.